This TCR beta chain is drawn from a study of T cells after somatic rescue of genetic block. CDR1 is LNHDA, CDR2 SQIVND, per germline (reference sequence). V was trimmed by 5 bases and J by 2 bases, leaving 12 bases between them. This CDR3 has 14 amino acids. The method was immunoSEQ multiplex PCR; TCRdb's version includes in-frame clones alone and lacks a portion of them. The sample shows under 150,000 clones, over 80% of them seen only once. Material for sequencing was peripheral blood mononuclear cells (PBMCs). The V call is TRBV19, the J call TRBJ1-2; D ambiguous. The receptor comes from a woman aged 18-35 years. The chain's CDR3 is CASSGQATNYGYTF. Here the CDR3 DNA reads TGTGCCAGTAGTGGGCAGGCCACGAACTATGGCTACACCTTC. Full variable domain (rest looked up from reference TRBV19 and TRBJ1-2): DGGITQSPKYLFRKEGQNVTLSCEQNLNHDAMYWYRQDPGQGLRLIYYSQIVNDFQKGDIAEGYSVSREKKESFPLTVTSAQKNPTAFYLCASSGQATNYGYTFGSGTRLTVV.